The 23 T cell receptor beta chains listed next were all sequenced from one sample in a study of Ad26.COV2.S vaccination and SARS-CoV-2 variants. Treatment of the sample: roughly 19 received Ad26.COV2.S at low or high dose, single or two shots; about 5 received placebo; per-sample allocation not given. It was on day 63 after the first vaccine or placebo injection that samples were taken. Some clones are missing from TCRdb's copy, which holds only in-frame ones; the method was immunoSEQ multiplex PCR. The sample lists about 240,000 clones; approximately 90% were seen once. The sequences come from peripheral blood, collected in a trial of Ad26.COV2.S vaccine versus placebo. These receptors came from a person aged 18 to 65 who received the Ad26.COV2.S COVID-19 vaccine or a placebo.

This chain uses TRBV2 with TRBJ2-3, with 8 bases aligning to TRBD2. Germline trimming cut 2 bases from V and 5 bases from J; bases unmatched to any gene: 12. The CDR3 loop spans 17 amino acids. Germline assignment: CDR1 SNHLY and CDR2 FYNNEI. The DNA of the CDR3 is TGTGCCAGCAGTGAAACCCCCAGCGGGGGAGAGGGAGATACGCAGTATTTT. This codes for CASSETPSGGEGDTQYF.

For the CDR3, the DNA is TGTGCCAGCAGTCCGGGACAGAGGGCGTTTCAGGATACGCAGTATTTT. Its protein is CASSPGQRAFQDTQYF. The rearrangement joins TRBV5-6 to TRBJ2-3; TRBD1 agrees at 7 bases. From germline, CDR1 is SGHDT and CDR2 YYEEEE. The CDR3 is made up of 16 amino acids. J was trimmed by 6 bases and V by 5 bases; bases with no gene match: 15.

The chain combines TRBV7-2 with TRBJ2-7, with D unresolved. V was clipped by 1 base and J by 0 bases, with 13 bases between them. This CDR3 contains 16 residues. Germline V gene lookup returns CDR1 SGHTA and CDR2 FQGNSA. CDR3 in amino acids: CASSLEAGLSSYEQYF. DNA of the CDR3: TGTGCCAGCAGCTTAGAGGCAGGTTTGAGCTCCTACGAGCAGTACTTC.

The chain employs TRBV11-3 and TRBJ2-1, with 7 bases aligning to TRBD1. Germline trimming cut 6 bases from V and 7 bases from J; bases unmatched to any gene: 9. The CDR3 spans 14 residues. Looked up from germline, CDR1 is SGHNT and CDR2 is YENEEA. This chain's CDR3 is CASSQQGFENEQFF. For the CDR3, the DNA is TGTGCCAGCAGTCAACAGGGGTTTGAAAATGAGCAGTTCTTC.

CDR3 coding DNA: TGTGCCAGCAGATACGGGACCTACGGAAGCACAGATACGCAGTATTTT. It translates to CASRYGTYGSTDTQYF. This chain uses TRBV7-8 with TRBJ2-3; D tentatively reads TRBD1 or TRBD2 (5 bases each). CDR1 and CDR2 (germline): SGHVS, FQNEAQ. The ends were cut back, 6 bases at V and 0 bases at J, with 16 bases in the middle. There are 16 residues in the CDR3. The full variable domain, rest sourced from reference TRBV7-8 and TRBJ2-3, is GAGVSQSPRYKVAKRGQDVALRCDPISGHVSLFWYQQALGQGPEFLTYFQNEAQLDKSGLPSDRFFAERPEGSVSTLKIQRTQQEDSAVYLCASRYGTYGSTDTQYFGPGTRLTVL.

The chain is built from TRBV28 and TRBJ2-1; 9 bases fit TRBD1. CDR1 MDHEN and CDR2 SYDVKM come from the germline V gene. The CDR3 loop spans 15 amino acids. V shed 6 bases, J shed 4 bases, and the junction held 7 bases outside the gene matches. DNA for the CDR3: TGTGCCAGCAGATCGTCCGGGACAGGGTACAATGAGCAGTTCTTC. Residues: CASRSSGTGYNEQFF.

The CDR3 loop is CASSQDPGNSYEQYF. The DNA of the CDR3 is TGCGCCAGCAGCCAAGATCCCGGTAACTCCTACGAGCAGTACTTC. The rearrangement joins TRBV4-3 to TRBJ2-7, with D hard to call. Per germline, CDR1 LGHNA and CDR2 YSLEER. This CDR3 contains 15 residues. Trimming pared 0 bases from V and 0 bases from J, leaving 9 bases between.

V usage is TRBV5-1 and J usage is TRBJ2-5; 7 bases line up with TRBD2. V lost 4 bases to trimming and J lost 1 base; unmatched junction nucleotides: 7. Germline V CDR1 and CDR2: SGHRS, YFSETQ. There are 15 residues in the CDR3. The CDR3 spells CASSPIGGVQETQYF. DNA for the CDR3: TGCGCCAGCAGCCCCATTGGGGGGGTCCAAGAGACCCAGTACTTC.

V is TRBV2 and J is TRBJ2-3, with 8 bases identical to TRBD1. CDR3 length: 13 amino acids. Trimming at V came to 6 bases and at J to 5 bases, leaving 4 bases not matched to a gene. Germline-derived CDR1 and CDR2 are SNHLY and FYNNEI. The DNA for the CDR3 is TGTGCCAGCAGAGGACAGGGAAGAGATACGCAGTATTTT. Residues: CASRGQGRDTQYF.

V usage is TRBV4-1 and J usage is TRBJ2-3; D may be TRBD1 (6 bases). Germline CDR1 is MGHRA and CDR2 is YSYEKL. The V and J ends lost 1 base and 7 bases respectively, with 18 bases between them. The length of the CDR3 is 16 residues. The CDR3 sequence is CASSQVGRGGSYTQYF. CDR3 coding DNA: TGCGCCAGCAGCCAAGTGGGCAGGGGCGGATCCTATACGCAGTATTTT.

CDR3 bases: TGTGCCAGCAGCGAGCCGGGCCTCAAACCGGGGTTCGAGCAGTACTTC. This sequence encodes CASSEPGLKPGFEQYF. The chain combines TRBV28 with TRBJ2-7, with a weak D call TRBD2 (5 bases). Trimming left V 6 bases short and J 6 bases short, with 24 bases between. CDR3 length equals 16 residues. Germline CDR1 reads MDHEN; CDR2 reads SYDVKM.

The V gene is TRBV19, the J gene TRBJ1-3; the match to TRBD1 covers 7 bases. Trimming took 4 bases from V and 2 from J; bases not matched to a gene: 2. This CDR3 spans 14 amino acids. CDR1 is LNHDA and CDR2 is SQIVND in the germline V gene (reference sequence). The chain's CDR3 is CASSTTGAGNTIYF. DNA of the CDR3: TGTGCCAGTAGTACAACAGGGGCTGGAAACACCATATATTTT.

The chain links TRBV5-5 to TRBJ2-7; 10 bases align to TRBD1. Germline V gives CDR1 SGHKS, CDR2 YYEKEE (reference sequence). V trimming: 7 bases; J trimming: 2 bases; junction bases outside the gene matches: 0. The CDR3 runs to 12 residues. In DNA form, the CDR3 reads TGTGCCAGCGGACAGGGGGCCTACGAGCAGTACTTC. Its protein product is CASGQGAYEQYF.

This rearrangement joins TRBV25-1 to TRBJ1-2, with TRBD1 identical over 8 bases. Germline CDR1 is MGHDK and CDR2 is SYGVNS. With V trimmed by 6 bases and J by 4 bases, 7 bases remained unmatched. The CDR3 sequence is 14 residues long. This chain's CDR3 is CASSSDRAPYGYTF. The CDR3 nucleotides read TGTGCCAGCAGCTCGGACAGGGCCCCCTATGGCTACACCTTC.

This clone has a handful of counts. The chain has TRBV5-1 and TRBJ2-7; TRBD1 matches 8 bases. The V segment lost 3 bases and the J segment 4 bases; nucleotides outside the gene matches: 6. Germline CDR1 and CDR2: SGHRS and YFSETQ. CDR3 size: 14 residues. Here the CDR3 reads CASSWLQGAYEQYF. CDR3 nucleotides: TGCGCCAGCAGCTGGCTGCAGGGGGCGTACGAGCAGTACTTC.

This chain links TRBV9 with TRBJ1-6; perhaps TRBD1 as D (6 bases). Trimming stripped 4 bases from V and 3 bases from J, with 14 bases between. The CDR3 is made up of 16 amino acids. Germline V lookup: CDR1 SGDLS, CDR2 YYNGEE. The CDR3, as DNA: TGTGCCAGCAGCCCCCAGGGGATCATCTATAATTCACCCCTCCACTTT. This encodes CASSPQGIIYNSPLHF.

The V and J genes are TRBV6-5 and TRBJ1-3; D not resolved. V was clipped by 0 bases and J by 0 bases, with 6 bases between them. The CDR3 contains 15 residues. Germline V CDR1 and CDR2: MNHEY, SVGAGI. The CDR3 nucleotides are TGTGCCAGCAGTTACTCGACTAGCTCTGGAAACACCATATATTTT. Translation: CASSYSTSSGNTIYF.

The CDR3 loop is CASSVEWAPTDTQYF. The CDR3 coding sequence is TGTGCCAGCAGCGTAGAGTGGGCCCCCACAGATACGCAGTATTTT. This chain connects TRBV9 to TRBJ2-3; D is unclear. The CDR3 spans 15 residues. The V gene lost 0 bases and the J gene lost 2 bases, with 10 bases spanning the gap. Looked up from germline, CDR1 is SGDLS and CDR2 is YYNGEE. The full variable domain, in which reference TRBV9 and TRBJ2-3 provide the parts outside the CDR3, is DSGVTQTPKHLITATGQRVTLRCSPRSGDLSVYWYQQSLDQGLQFLIQYYNGEERAKGNILERFSAQQFPDLHSELNLSSLELGDSALYFCASSVEWAPTDTQYFGPGTRLTVL.

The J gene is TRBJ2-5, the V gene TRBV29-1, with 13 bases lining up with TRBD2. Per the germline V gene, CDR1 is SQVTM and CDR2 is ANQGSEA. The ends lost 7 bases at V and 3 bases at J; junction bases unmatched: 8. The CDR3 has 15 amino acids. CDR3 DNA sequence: TGCAGCGCCGAAGGGACTAGCGGGGCAGAAGAGACCCAGTACTTC. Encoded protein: CSAEGTSGAEETQYF.

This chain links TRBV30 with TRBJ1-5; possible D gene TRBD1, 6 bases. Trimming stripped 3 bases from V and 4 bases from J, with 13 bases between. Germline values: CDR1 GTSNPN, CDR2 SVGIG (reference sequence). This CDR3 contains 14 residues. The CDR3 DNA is TGTGCCTGGAGAGGAAGGGGGGCGAATCAGCCCCAGCATTTT. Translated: CAWRGRGANQPQHF.

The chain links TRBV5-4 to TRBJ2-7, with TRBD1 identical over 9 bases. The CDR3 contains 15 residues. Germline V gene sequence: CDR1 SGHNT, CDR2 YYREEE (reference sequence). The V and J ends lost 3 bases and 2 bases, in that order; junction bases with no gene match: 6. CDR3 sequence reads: CASSSGTGPTYEQYF. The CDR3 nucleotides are TGTGCCAGCAGCTCCGGGACAGGGCCCACCTACGAGCAGTACTTC.

The CDR3 loop reads CASSLDDTPEAFF. CDR3 DNA: TGCGCCAGCAGCTTGGATGACACCCCTGAAGCTTTCTTT. The chain combines TRBV5-1 with TRBJ1-1, with D unclear. Between the trimmed V and J ends, which lost 0 bases and 6 bases, there was a span of 9 bases. CDR1 and CDR2 (germline): SGHRS, YFSETQ. This CDR3 comprises 13 residues.

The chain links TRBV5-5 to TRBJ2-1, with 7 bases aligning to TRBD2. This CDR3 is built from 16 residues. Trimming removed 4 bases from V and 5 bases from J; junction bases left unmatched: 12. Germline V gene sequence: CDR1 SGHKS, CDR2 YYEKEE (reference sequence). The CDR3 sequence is CASSPRGGEVNNEQFF. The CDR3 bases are TGTGCCAGCAGCCCCCGGGGAGGGGAGGTCAACAATGAGCAGTTCTTC.